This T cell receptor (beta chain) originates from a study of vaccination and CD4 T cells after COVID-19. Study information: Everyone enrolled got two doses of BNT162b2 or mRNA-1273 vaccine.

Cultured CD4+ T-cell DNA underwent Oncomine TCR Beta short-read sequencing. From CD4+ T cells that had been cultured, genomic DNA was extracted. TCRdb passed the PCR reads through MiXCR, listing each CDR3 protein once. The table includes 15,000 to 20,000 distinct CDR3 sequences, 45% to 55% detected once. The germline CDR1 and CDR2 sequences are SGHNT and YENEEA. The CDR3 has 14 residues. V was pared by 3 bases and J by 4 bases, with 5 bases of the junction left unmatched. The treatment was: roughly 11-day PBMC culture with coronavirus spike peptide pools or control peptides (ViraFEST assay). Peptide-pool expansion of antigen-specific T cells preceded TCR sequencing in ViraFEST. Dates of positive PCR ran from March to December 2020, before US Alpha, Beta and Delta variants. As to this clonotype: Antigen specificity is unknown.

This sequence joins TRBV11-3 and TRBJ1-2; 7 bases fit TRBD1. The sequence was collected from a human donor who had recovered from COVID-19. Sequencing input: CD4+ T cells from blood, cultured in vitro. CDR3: CASSFQDRSYGYTF. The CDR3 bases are TGTGCCAGCAGCTTCCAGGACAGGTCCTATGGCTACACCTTC.